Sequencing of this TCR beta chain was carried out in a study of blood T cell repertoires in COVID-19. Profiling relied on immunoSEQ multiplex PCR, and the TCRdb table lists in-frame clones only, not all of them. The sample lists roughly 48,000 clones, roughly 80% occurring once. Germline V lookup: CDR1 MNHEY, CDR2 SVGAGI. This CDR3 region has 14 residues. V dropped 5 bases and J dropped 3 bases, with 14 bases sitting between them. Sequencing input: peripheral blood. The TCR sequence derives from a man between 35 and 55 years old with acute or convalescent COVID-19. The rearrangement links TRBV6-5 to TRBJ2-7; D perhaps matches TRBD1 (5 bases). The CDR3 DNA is TGTGCCAGCAGTAGGGCCAGGGAAGGCTACGAGCAGTACTTC. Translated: CASSRAREGYEQYF.